The T cell receptor beta chain described here comes from a study of T cell responses to AZD1222 COVID-19 vaccine. The overall study: Analyses pooled second doses at about 4 or about 12 weeks.

This clone was counted once. Its antigen remains unidentified. This sample also contains other DNA sequences that code for the same CDR3. CDR1 is SEHNR, CDR2 FQNEAQ, per germline (reference sequence). The CDR3 is 15 residues long. Trimming stripped 1 base from V and 0 bases from J, with 7 bases between. Points from the study as a whole: Regions left unmutated in variants are reportedly the target of nearly half of spike-specific TCRs. No repertoire was sampled before or during the peak T cell response, only after it. The donors showed a predominance of white British ancestry and of females, with possible underestimation of clonal diversity.

Profiling relied on immunoSEQ multiplex PCR, and the TCRdb table lists in-frame clones only, not all of them. In the table there are about 110,000 clones, about 92% of which are singletons. The material sequenced was peripheral blood, taken on day 0 of AZD1222 vaccination. This rearrangement joins TRBV7-9 to TRBJ1-3; the D is unclear. The sequence was obtained from an adult in good health. CDR3 sequence (DNA): TGTGCCAGCAGCTTAGGCGGAGCCTCTGGAAACACCATATATTTT. It yields the protein CASSLGGASGNTIYF.